A few counts support the clone carrying this TCR beta chain. These data originate in a study of blood T cells in healthy people across ages. A sample-barcoded 5' primer and a J-beta primer mix were used in a second PCR of about 7 to 11 cycles. TCRdb reprocessed the 5' RACE reads via MiXCR and lists one record per CDR3 protein. The data hold 1.5 million or so distinct CDR3 sequences, with roughly 45% observed a single time. This clonotype originated in a woman aged 18-29 years in good health. The sample comprised blood.

The CDR3 DNA follows: TGTGCCACCAGCAGAGATTGGAGAGATACGCAGTATTTT. Its protein product is CATSRDWRDTQYF. The chain carries TRBV15 and TRBJ2-3; no clear D gene. The germline V gene encodes CDR1 LNHNV and CDR2 YYDKDF (reference sequence). The CDR3 is 13 amino acids. The germline V and J ends were trimmed by 0 bases and 5 bases, with 6 bases remaining between them.